The 15 T cell receptor beta chains listed next were all sequenced from one sample in a study of control samples from healthy donors and cancer patients. The assay was immunoSEQ multiplex PCR, and TCRdb's table has in-frame clones only and misses some. This table holds fewer than 70,000 clones, about nine tenths found once. The sequencing sample was made of PBMCs. All receptors derive from a man between 60 and 75 years old with head and neck cancer.

This clone appeared a few times. The rearrangement uses TRBV4-1 and TRBJ2-7; D is tentatively TRBD1 or TRBD2 (5 bases each). The CDR3 loop spans 13 amino acids. Trimming stripped 3 bases from V and 3 bases from J, with 9 bases between. In germline, CDR1 is MGHRA, CDR2 YSYEKL. The CDR3 region has the DNA TGCGCCAGCAGCCACCTTGGGGGCTACGAGCAGTACTTC. Amino acids: CASSHLGGYEQYF.

There are a few counts of this clone. The gene calls are TRBV5-1 and TRBJ1-2; 7 positions match TRBD1. V shed 3 bases, J shed 4 bases, and the junction held 0 bases outside the gene matches. CDR1 SGHRS and CDR2 YFSETQ come from the germline V gene. This CDR3 is built from 12 residues. In DNA form, the CDR3 reads TGCGCCAGCAGCTGGGACAGCTATGGCTACACCTTC. This encodes CASSWDSYGYTF.

The CDR3 is CASSLLGNNQPQHF. CDR3 coding DNA: TGTGCCAGCAGTTTGCTAGGGAACAATCAGCCCCAGCATTTT. The chain couples TRBV27 to TRBJ1-5; no clear D. The V gene's germline CDR1 is MNHEY and CDR2 SMNVEV (reference sequence). There are 14 residues in the CDR3. Trimming removed 3 bases at V and 3 bases at J, with 9 bases between.

The chain couples TRBV11-2 to TRBJ2-1; possibly TRBD1 for D (6 bases). Trimming cost V 4 bases and J 2 bases, with 9 bases left between them. This CDR3 is 14 amino acids long. CDR1 is SGHAT and CDR2 is FQNNGV in the germline V gene. The CDR3 nucleotides are TGTGCCAGCAGCTGGACAGACACCTACAATGAGCAGTTCTTC. Protein: CASSWTDTYNEQFF.

Remarks on this clone: This same CDR3 is encoded by further DNA sequences in the sample. CDR3 sequence (DNA): TGCGCCAGCAGCCCCCGGGACTCCAGAGGGACAGATACGCAGTATTTT. It translates to CASSPRDSRGTDTQYF. The rearrangement links TRBV5-1 to TRBJ2-3; perhaps TRBD2 as D (6 bases). Per germline, CDR1 SGHRS and CDR2 YFSETQ. The CDR3 runs 16 residues. Trimming stripped 4 bases from V and 3 bases from J, with 18 bases between. The entire variable domain, with the rest obtained from reference TRBV5-1 and TRBJ2-3, is as follows: KAGVTQTPRYLIKTRGQQVTLSCSPISGHRSVSWYQQTPGQGLQFLFEYFSETQRNKGNFPGRFSGRQFSNSRSEMNVSTLELGDSALYLCASSPRDSRGTDTQYFGPGTRLTVL.

V is TRBV11-2 and J is TRBJ1-1; no clear D gene. The ends were cut back, 0 bases at V and 1 base at J, with 3 bases in the middle. This CDR3 spans 13 amino acids. The germline gives CDR1 SGHAT, CDR2 FQNNGV. The CDR3 nucleotides are TGTGCCAGCAGCTTAGAACGGAACACTGAAGCTTTCTTT. Protein: CASSLERNTEAFF.

CDR3 DNA sequence: TGCGCCAGCAGCCAAGCCTCCCTCCCGGGATCATATGGCTACACCTTC. It codes for CASSQASLPGSYGYTF. V gene TRBV4-3 combines with J gene TRBJ1-2; D unresolved. Germline V gives CDR1 LGHNA, CDR2 YSLEER. The germline V and J ends were trimmed by 1 base and 5 bases, with 17 bases remaining between them. The CDR3 extends over 16 amino acids.

The V and J genes are TRBV11-2 and TRBJ2-5; no firm D call. V dropped 5 bases and J dropped 1 base, with 5 bases sitting between them. CDR3 length equals 12 residues. Germline CDR1 and CDR2: SGHAT and FQNNGV. The CDR3 region is CASSVAQETQYF. In DNA, the CDR3 is TGTGCCAGCAGCGTCGCCCAAGAGACCCAGTACTTC.

V is TRBV5-1 and J is TRBJ1-2; D is possibly TRBD1 (6 bases). Germline CDR1 and CDR2: SGHRS and YFSETQ. The CDR3 runs to 15 residues. V was pared by 4 bases and J by 4 bases, with 17 bases between. CDR3 region: CASSPGDGNIYGYTF. CDR3 sequence (DNA): TGCGCCAGCAGCCCAGGGGACGGAAATATCTATGGCTACACCTTC.

The chain uses TRBV7-2 and TRBJ2-2; D is unresolved. Per germline, CDR1 SGHTA and CDR2 FQGNSA. This CDR3 comprises 12 residues. V lost 2 bases, J lost 6 bases, and 4 bases lay in between. In DNA form, the CDR3 reads TGTGCCAGCAGCTTACCGGCCGGGGAGCTGTTTTTT. Amino acid sequence: CASSLPAGELFF.

This clone was seen just once. The V and J genes are TRBV24-1 and TRBJ2-2; the match to TRBD1 covers 10 bases. V lost 10 bases to trimming and J lost 6 bases; unmatched junction nucleotides: 7. This CDR3 contains 14 residues. Per the germline V gene, CDR1 is KGHDR and CDR2 is SFDVKD. In nucleotides, the CDR3 is TGTGCCACTACGGGACAGGGGAAAGCCGGGGAGCTGTTTTTT. Protein sequence: CATTGQGKAGELFF.

The V and J genes are TRBV7-2 and TRBJ1-5; D is uncertain. CDR3 size: 15 residues. The germline V gene encodes CDR1 SGHTA and CDR2 FQGNSA. The V end lost 0 bases, the J end lost 5 bases, and 11 bases lay between the germline ends. CDR3 amino acids: CASSLAGPSYQPQHF. In DNA form, the CDR3 reads TGTGCCAGCAGCTTAGCAGGGCCCTCGTATCAGCCCCAGCATTTT.

This clone was observed a few times. The chain employs TRBV7-3 and TRBJ2-7, with a tentative D call TRBD2 (6 bases). Germline V CDR1 and CDR2: SGHTA, FQGTGA. The CDR3 is 22 residues long. Trimming left V 1 base short and J 1 base short, with 32 bases between. Here the CDR3 DNA reads TGTGCCAGCAGCTTAAAGGGCAGGGCTACACTAGCCGAGCTTTGCCTTTCCTACGAGCAGTACTTC. Its protein is CASSLKGRATLAELCLSYEQYF.

The J gene is TRBJ2-7, the V gene TRBV6-5, with TRBD2 as a possible D gene (5 bases). V shed 10 bases and J shed 8 bases, with 15 bases lying between them. Looked up from germline, CDR1 is MNHEY and CDR2 is SVGAGI. The CDR3 length is 11 residues. The CDR3 nucleotides read TGTGCCACGGGAAGCCTTGGGAAGCAGTACTTC. Encoded protein: CATGSLGKQYF.

The rearrangement uses TRBV7-3 and TRBJ1-1; D not resolved. CDR3 size: 14 residues. Germline lookup yields CDR1 SGHTA and CDR2 FQGTGA. V dropped 2 bases and J dropped 2 bases, with 9 bases sitting between them. CDR3 sequence reads: CASSLEGLNTEAFF. CDR3 DNA sequence: TGTGCCAGCAGCTTAGAGGGCCTTAACACTGAAGCTTTCTTT.